The 23 T cell receptor beta chains below were found in one sample sequenced in a study of cytomegalovirus exposure and HLA in healthy donors. Only in-frame clones appear in the TCRdb table, and some are missing; sequencing was by immunoSEQ multiplex PCR. The top ten hold 1% to 1.5% of the sample, which has roughly 60,000 clones, about 90% seen once. The sample taken for sequencing was PBMCs. These receptors came from a woman aged 18-35 years in good health and CMV-seronegative.

This chain uses TRBV28 with TRBJ2-5; D may be TRBD2 (6 bases). The germline gives CDR1 MDHEN, CDR2 SYDVKM. Trimming cost V 2 bases and J 5 bases, with 12 bases left between them. The CDR3 covers 14 residues. CDR3 residues: CASSLEAAGETQYF. CDR3 in DNA: TGTGCCAGCAGTTTAGAAGCGGCGGGGGAGACCCAGTACTTC.

This chain links TRBV29-1 with TRBJ2-1, with D possibly matching TRBD2 (5 bases). The CDR3 length is 13 residues. CDR1 is SQVTM and CDR2 is ANQGSEA in the germline V gene. Trimming took 5 bases from V and 1 from J, leaving 9 bases between them. Here the CDR3 reads CSVPGDSYNEQFF. The CDR3 DNA reads TGCAGCGTTCCCGGGGATTCCTACAATGAGCAGTTCTTC.

Concerning this clone itself: Relative to the germline gene, one junction end is altered; a read error may explain this. The CDR3 DNA reads TGTGCCAGCACCTTGACTAGCTCCCACAATGAGCAGTTCTTC. Protein: CASTLTSSHNEQFF. The rearrangement links TRBV28 to TRBJ2-1; TRBD2 agrees at 7 bases. CDR1 and CDR2 from the germline V gene are MDHEN and SYDVKM. The CDR3 contains 14 residues. The whole variable domain, remainder taken from reference TRBV28 and TRBJ2-1, is DVKVTQSSRYLVKRTGEKVFLECVQDMDHENMFWYRQDPGLGLRLIYFSYDVKMKEKGDIPEGYSVSREKKERFSLILESASTNQTSMYLCASTLTSSHNEQFFGPGTRLTVL.

CDR3 coding DNA: TGTGCCAGTAGTATTCCAGGGCTGGGTACAGATACGCAGTATTTT. This translates into CASSIPGLGTDTQYF. This chain links TRBV19 with TRBJ2-3; tentatively, D is TRBD1 (5 bases). The CDR3 totals 15 residues. CDR1 LNHDA and CDR2 SQIVND come from the germline V gene (reference sequence). Trimming stripped 3 bases from V and 3 bases from J, with 13 bases between.

V is TRBV4-1 and J is TRBJ1-1; 7 nucleotides match TRBD1. Trimming removed 6 bases from V and 1 base from J; junction bases left unmatched: 2. From germline, CDR1 is MGHRA and CDR2 YSYEKL. The CDR3 loop spans 13 amino acids. Written as DNA, the CDR3 is TGCGCCAGCAGTAGGACAGGGAACACTGAAGCTTTCTTT. Encoded protein: CASSRTGNTEAFF.

The gene calls are TRBV28 and TRBJ2-2, with 7 bases identical to TRBD1. CDR1 is MDHEN, CDR2 SYDVKM, per germline. The CDR3 is made up of 15 amino acids. With V trimmed by 5 bases and J by 5 bases, 8 bases remained unmatched. CDR3 amino acids: CASSMTQGSTGELFF. The CDR3 coding sequence is TGTGCCAGCAGTATGACACAGGGGTCGACCGGGGAGCTGTTTTTT.

The V gene is TRBV7-3, the J gene TRBJ2-2, with D perhaps matching TRBD2 (6 bases). Trimming removed 1 base at V and 6 bases at J, with 12 bases between. The length of the CDR3 is 15 residues. From germline, CDR1 is SGHTA and CDR2 FQGTGA. The CDR3 protein is CASSLNRLVSGELFF. As DNA, the CDR3 is TGTGCCAGCAGCTTAAATCGACTAGTCTCCGGGGAGCTGTTTTTT.

This rearrangement joins TRBV27 to TRBJ1-2; weak D call: TRBD1 (6 bases). The CDR3 loop spans 14 amino acids. Trimming left V 4 bases short and J 4 bases short, with 13 bases between. Per the germline V gene, CDR1 is MNHEY and CDR2 is SMNVEV (reference sequence). The CDR3 is CASSWAGGPYGYTF. In DNA form, the CDR3 reads TGTGCCAGCAGTTGGGCGGGGGGCCCCTATGGCTACACCTTC.

This chain connects TRBV2 to TRBJ2-3; D remains unclear. The germline V gene has CDR1 SNHLY and CDR2 FYNNEI. Trimming pared 2 bases from V and 5 bases from J, leaving 5 bases between. CDR3 length: 12 residues. This CDR3 is CASSEQEDTQYF. As DNA, the CDR3 is TGTGCCAGCAGTGAACAGGAAGATACGCAGTATTTT.

This rearrangement joins TRBV11-2 to TRBJ1-5; unclear D gene. The CDR3 loop spans 14 amino acids. From germline, CDR1 is SGHAT and CDR2 FQNNGV. V was pared by 1 base and J by 7 bases, with 11 bases between. The chain's CDR3 is CASSLGIRKQPQHF. CDR3 DNA sequence: TGTGCCAGCAGCTTAGGTATTAGAAAACAGCCCCAGCATTTT.

The chain links TRBV20-1 to TRBJ2-5; unclear D gene. The V end was cut by 4 bases, the J end by 5 bases, with 8 bases between. Germline CDR1 and CDR2: DFQATT and SNEGSKA (reference sequence). This CDR3 is built from 11 residues. The CDR3 loop is CSAISTETQYF. CDR3 coding DNA: TGCAGTGCTATTAGCACGGAGACCCAGTACTTC.

The chain couples TRBV6-5 to TRBJ2-3; 7 bases map to TRBD2. After removal of 6 bases from V and 3 bases from J, the junction contained 3 bases not matched to a gene. Germline assignment: CDR1 MNHEY and CDR2 SVGAGI. The length of the CDR3 is 13 residues. CDR3 residues: CASSRGVTDTQYF. CDR3 sequence (DNA): TGTGCCAGCAGCCGGGGGGTAACAGATACGCAGTATTTT.

The chain recombines TRBV9 with TRBJ2-2; weak D call: TRBD2 (7 bases). The CDR3 covers 16 residues. Trimming left V 10 bases short and J 9 bases short, with 28 bases between. The V gene's germline CDR1 is SGDLS and CDR2 YYNGEE. CDR3 protein: CASSGRGGAINRELFF. CDR3 in DNA: TGTGCCTCGTCAGGGAGGGGGGGGGCGATTAATCGGGAGCTGTTTTTT.

A single count supports this clone. The chain employs TRBV30 and TRBJ2-7, with D perhaps TRBD2 (5 bases). V was clipped by 2 bases and J by 5 bases, with 19 bases between them. Germline V CDR1 and CDR2: GTSNPN, SVGIG (reference sequence). The CDR3 runs to 15 residues. The CDR3 DNA reads TGTGCCTGGAGTCGAGGCGGGTTATACAACCACGAGCAGTACTTC. Protein sequence: CAWSRGGLYNHEQYF.

The rearrangement uses TRBV6-5 and TRBJ1-2; D ambiguous. V lost 0 bases, J lost 5 bases, and 16 bases lay in between. This CDR3 contains 16 residues. Per germline, CDR1 MNHEY and CDR2 SVGAGI. This CDR3 reads CASSYSIPLPGYGYTF. CDR3 DNA: TGTGCCAGCAGTTACTCGATACCCCTCCCGGGGTATGGCTACACCTTC.

The rearrangement joins TRBV6-4 to TRBJ1-1; maybe TRBD1 (6 bases). Deletions cut 0 bases from V and 1 base from J, with 9 bases between. Germline CDR1 and CDR2: MRHNA and SNTAGT. This CDR3 is built from 15 residues. The CDR3 DNA follows: TGTGCCAGCAGTGACTCGCAACAGGGGAACACTGAAGCTTTCTTT. Protein sequence: CASSDSQQGNTEAFF.

V is TRBV5-6 and J is TRBJ2-7, with 7 bases identical to TRBD2. J lost 2 bases, V lost 4 bases, and 9 bases had no gene match. This CDR3 has 15 amino acids. Germline V gives CDR1 SGHDT, CDR2 YYEEEE. The CDR3 nucleotides read TGTGCCAGCAGCCCTTGGTCACGGGGGGCCTACGAGCAGTACTTC. Its protein product is CASSPWSRGAYEQYF. Filled out from reference TRBV5-6 and TRBJ2-7, the complete variable domain reads DAGVTQSPTHLIKTRGQQVTLRCSPKSGHDTVSWYQQALGQGPQFIFQYYEEEERQRGNFPDRFSGHQFPNYSSELNVNALLLGDSALYLCASSPWSRGAYEQYFGPGTRLTVT.

The V call is TRBV10-3, the J call TRBJ1-4; no reliable D call. Germline V CDR1 and CDR2: ENHRY, SYGVKD. CDR3 size: 14 residues. Trimming stripped 6 bases from V and 10 bases from J, with 18 bases between. The CDR3 loop reads CAISPFSEGIKLFF. The CDR3 bases are TGTGCCATCAGCCCCTTCAGTGAGGGAATAAAACTGTTTTTT.

The rearrangement uses TRBV19 and TRBJ2-1, with TRBD2 matching 14 bases. V lost 3 bases and J lost 8; bases outside the gene matches: 6. This CDR3 contains 16 residues. Germline lookup yields CDR1 LNHDA and CDR2 SQIVND (reference sequence). This CDR3 reads CASSIPGLAGGDEQFF. The CDR3 DNA sequence: TGTGCCAGTAGTATCCCCGGACTAGCGGGAGGCGATGAGCAGTTCTTC.

V usage is TRBV13 and J usage is TRBJ1-2; D gene ambiguous. The length of the CDR3 is 17 residues. The V end lost 5 bases, the J end lost 7 bases, and 26 bases lay between the germline ends. Germline values: CDR1 PRHDT, CDR2 FYEKMQ (reference sequence). CDR3 residues: CASSAPTDRMRGSGYTF. The CDR3 nucleotides are TGTGCCAGCAGCGCTCCCACCGACCGTATGCGAGGCTCTGGCTACACCTTC.

The chain couples TRBV10-3 to TRBJ2-1; weak D call: TRBD2 (5 bases). Germline loops: CDR1 ENHRY, CDR2 SYGVKD. The CDR3 sequence is 16 residues long. Deletions cut 7 bases from V and 7 bases from J, with 23 bases between. The CDR3 protein is CAITPSMRDSSNEQFF. The DNA for the CDR3 is TGTGCCATCACCCCGAGTATGAGGGATTCTTCAAATGAGCAGTTCTTC.

The V gene is TRBV2, the J gene TRBJ1-5, with TRBD1 matching 9 bases. J was trimmed by 7 bases and V by 7 bases; bases with no gene match: 5. CDR1 is SNHLY and CDR2 is FYNNEI in the germline V gene. The CDR3 is 13 residues long. CDR3 region: CASNRGRLQPQHF. CDR3 sequence (DNA): TGTGCCAGCAACAGGGGGCGGTTACAGCCCCAGCATTTT.

The table lists this clone with a few counts. This chain connects TRBV19 to TRBJ1-5; D not certain. Germline CDR1 and CDR2: LNHDA and SQIVND (reference sequence). CDR3 length: 14 amino acids. Deletions cut 1 base from V and 10 bases from J, with 14 bases between. For the CDR3, the DNA is TGTGCCAGTAGTATAGGAGGGTCCTCTAAACCCCAGCATTTT. Translated, it gives CASSIGGSSKPQHF.